A single sample is the source of the 10 T cell receptor beta chains below, sequenced in a study of cytomegalovirus exposure and HLA in healthy donors. The assay was immunoSEQ multiplex PCR, and TCRdb's table has in-frame clones only and misses some. This table holds over 150,000 clones, 86% found once. Sequenced material: PBMCs. These receptors were collected from a human donor in good health.

In DNA, the CDR3 is TGCGCCAGCAGCTTGTATGACCGGGATCTCCAGTTCTTC. The encoded protein is CASSLYDRDLQFF. The V gene is TRBV5-1, the J gene TRBJ2-1, with D possibly matching TRBD2 (5 bases). The CDR3 is made up of 13 amino acids. V was pared by 1 base and J by 13 bases, with 15 bases between. Germline CDR1 is SGHRS and CDR2 is YFSETQ.

The chain employs TRBV27 and TRBJ1-2; possibly TRBD1 for D (5 bases). The length of the CDR3 is 17 residues. Trimming cost V 4 bases and J 4 bases, with 22 bases left between them. Germline V gives CDR1 MNHEY, CDR2 SMNVEV (reference sequence). CDR3 sequence: CASSSRGGAPASYGYTF. For the CDR3, the DNA is TGTGCCAGCAGTTCTAGGGGCGGGGCCCCCGCTAGCTATGGCTACACCTTC.

The CDR3 bases are TGCAGTGCCGCGGTCCCCCAAGAAGCTTTCTTT. It codes for CSAAVPQEAFF. The rearrangement uses TRBV20-1 and TRBJ1-1; no firm D call. Germline CDR1 is DFQATT and CDR2 is SNEGSKA (reference sequence). Trimming cost V 6 bases and J 8 bases, with 13 bases left between them. There are 11 residues in the CDR3.

The chain is built from TRBV7-8 and TRBJ1-5, with 9 bases aligning to TRBD1. J was trimmed by 2 bases and V by 5 bases; bases with no gene match: 7. This CDR3 contains 16 residues. Germline assignment: CDR1 SGHVS and CDR2 FQNEAQ. The CDR3 loop reads CASSATGGEGNQPQHF. The CDR3 DNA is TGTGCCAGCAGCGCCACAGGGGGCGAGGGCAATCAGCCCCAGCATTTT.

This sequence joins TRBV2 and TRBJ2-7; 7 nucleotides match TRBD1. Germline trimming cut 3 bases from V and 3 bases from J; bases unmatched to any gene: 2. The CDR3 covers 13 residues. CDR1 is SNHLY, CDR2 FYNNEI, per germline. The CDR3 DNA reads TGTGCCAGCAGTGACGACAGGGTCTACGAGCAGTACTTC. It codes for CASSDDRVYEQYF.

The chain joins TRBV14 to TRBJ1-1; D remains unclear. The CDR3 loop spans 13 amino acids. Germline values: CDR1 SGHDN, CDR2 FVKESK. V was shortened by 4 bases and J by 4 bases, with 10 bases between the two germline ends. The CDR3 nucleotides are TGTGCCAGCAGCCGGATCGGGGTCACTGAAGCTTTCTTT. Residues: CASSRIGVTEAFF. The full variable domain, rest sourced from reference TRBV14 and TRBJ1-1, is EAGVTQFPSHSVIEKGQTVTLRCDPISGHDNLYWYRRVMGKEIKFLLHFVKESKQDESGMPNNRFLAERTGGTYSTLKVQPAELEDSGVYFCASSRIGVTEAFFGQGTRLTVV.

This clone was seen only a few times. The J gene is TRBJ1-2, the V gene TRBV29-1; no definite D call. The V gene lost 1 base and the J gene lost 5 bases, with 20 bases spanning the gap. CDR3 length: 16 amino acids. Germline V gives CDR1 SQVTM, CDR2 ANQGSEA. CDR3 protein: CSVEVITEQRGYGYTF. CDR3 nucleotides: TGCAGCGTTGAAGTAATCACGGAACAGCGGGGATATGGCTACACCTTC.

The rearrangement joins TRBV29-1 to TRBJ2-3, with TRBD2 matching over 7 bases. Trimming cost V 3 bases and J 1 base; bases outside gene matches: 10. This CDR3 is 16 amino acids long. Germline-derived CDR1 and CDR2 are SQVTM and ANQGSEA. The CDR3 nucleotides are TGCAGCGTTGAGTCCAGCGGGGTAAGAGGCACAGATACGCAGTATTTT. Protein sequence: CSVESSGVRGTDTQYF.

The J gene is TRBJ2-2, the V gene TRBV6-5; no reliable D call. In germline, CDR1 is MNHEY, CDR2 SVGAGI. The CDR3 runs to 13 residues. V was clipped by 7 bases and J by 5 bases, with 11 bases between them. The CDR3 spells CASKYGWTGELFF. The CDR3, as DNA: TGTGCCAGCAAATACGGGTGGACCGGGGAGCTGTTTTTT.

The genes are TRBV15 and TRBJ2-3, with TRBD2 identical over 11 bases. The length of the CDR3 is 14 residues. Germline CDR1 LNHNV, CDR2 YYDKDF (reference sequence). The V and J ends lost 9 bases and 2 bases, in that order; junction bases with no gene match: 4. The CDR3 coding sequence is TGTGCCACGGGACTAGCGGAACTCACAGATACGCAGTATTTT. Encoded protein: CATGLAELTDTQYF.